This T cell receptor beta chain was sequenced in a study of blood T cell repertoires in COVID-19. Original analysis: Amplification with reference gene primers provided the estimates of nucleated cell counts. Sequencing used immunoSEQ multiplex PCR; TCRdb keeps in-frame clones, though not all of them. The V and J calls and clone size are taken from that table; D and trimming were inferred from the DNA. This sample has under 200,000 clones, with about 83% found just once. The CDR3 totals 15 residues. The ends lost 10 bases at V and 3 bases at J; junction bases unmatched: 11. Germline CDR1 SNHLY, CDR2 FYNNEI.

The sample comprised peripheral blood. This receptor was taken from a human donor in a cohort sampled during active COVID-19. V is TRBV2 and J is TRBJ2-1; 8 positions match TRBD2. The CDR3 here is CATQGVREGYNEQFF. The CDR3 bases are TGTGCCACCCAGGGTGTCCGGGAGGGCTACAATGAGCAGTTCTTC.